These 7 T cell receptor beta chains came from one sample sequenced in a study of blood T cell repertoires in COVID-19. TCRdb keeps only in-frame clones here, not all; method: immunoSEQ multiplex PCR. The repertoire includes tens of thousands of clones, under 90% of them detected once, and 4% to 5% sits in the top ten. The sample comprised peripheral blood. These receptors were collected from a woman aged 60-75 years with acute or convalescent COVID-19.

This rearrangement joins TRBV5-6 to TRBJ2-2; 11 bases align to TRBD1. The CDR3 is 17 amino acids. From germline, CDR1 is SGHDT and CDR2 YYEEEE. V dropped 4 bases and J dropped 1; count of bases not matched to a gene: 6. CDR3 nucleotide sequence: TGTGCCAGCAGCCGGGGGACAGGGGGTCTGAACACCGGGGAGCTGTTTTTT. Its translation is CASSRGTGGLNTGELFF.

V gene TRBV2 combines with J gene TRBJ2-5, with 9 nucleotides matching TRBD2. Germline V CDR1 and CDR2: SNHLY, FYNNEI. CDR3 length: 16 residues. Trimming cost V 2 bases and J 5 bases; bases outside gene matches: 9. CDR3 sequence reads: CASSESGGGVVETQYF. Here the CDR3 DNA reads TGTGCCAGCAGTGAATCCGGCGGGGGGGTTGTGGAGACCCAGTACTTC.

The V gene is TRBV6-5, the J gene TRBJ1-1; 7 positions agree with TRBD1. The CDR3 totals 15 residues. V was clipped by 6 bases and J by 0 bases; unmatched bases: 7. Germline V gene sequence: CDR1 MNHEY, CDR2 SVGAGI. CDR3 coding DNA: TGTGCCAGCAGGATTACAGGGGTAATGAACACTGAAGCTTTCTTT. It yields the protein CASRITGVMNTEAFF.

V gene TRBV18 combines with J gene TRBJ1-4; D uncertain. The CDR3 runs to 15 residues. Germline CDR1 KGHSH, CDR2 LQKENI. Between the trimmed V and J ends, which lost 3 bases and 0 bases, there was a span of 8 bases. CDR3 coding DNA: TGTGCCAGCTCACCGGAGACTACAACTAATGAAAAACTGTTTTTT. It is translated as CASSPETTTNEKLFF.

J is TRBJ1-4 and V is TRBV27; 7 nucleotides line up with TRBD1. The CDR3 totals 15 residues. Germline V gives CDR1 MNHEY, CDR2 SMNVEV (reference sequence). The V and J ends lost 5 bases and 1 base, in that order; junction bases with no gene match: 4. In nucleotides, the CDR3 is TGTGCCAGCAGTCCAAGACAGGGAACTAATGAAAAACTGTTTTTT. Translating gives CASSPRQGTNEKLFF.

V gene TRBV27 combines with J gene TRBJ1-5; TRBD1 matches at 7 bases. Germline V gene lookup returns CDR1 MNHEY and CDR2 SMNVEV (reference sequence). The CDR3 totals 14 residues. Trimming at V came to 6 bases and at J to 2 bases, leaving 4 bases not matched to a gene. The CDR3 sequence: CASSDRARNQPQHF. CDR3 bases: TGTGCCAGCAGCGACAGGGCTCGCAATCAGCCCCAGCATTTT.

The CDR3 is CASSARDRGPPETQYF. CDR3 DNA: TGTGCCAGCAGCGCAAGGGACAGGGGGCCTCCGGAGACCCAGTACTTC. The rearrangement links TRBV9 to TRBJ2-5, with TRBD1 identical over 12 bases. Germline V CDR1 and CDR2: SGDLS, YYNGEE. Trimming took 3 bases from V and 5 from J; bases not matched to a gene: 8. This CDR3 has 16 amino acids.